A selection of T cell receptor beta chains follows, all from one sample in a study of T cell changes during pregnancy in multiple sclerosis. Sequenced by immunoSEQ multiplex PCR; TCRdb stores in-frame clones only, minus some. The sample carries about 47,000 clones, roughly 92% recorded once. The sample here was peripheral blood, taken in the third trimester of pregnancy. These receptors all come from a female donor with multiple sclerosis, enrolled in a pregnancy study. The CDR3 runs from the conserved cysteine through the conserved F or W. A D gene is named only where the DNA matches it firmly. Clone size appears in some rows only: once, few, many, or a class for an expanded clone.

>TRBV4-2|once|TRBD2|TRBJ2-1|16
CASSQETSGGYNEQFF
TGTGCCAGCAGCCAAGAAACAAGCGGGGGGTACAATGAGCAGTTCTTC
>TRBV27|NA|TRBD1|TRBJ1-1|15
CASPRTGLSNTEAFF
TGTGCCAGCCCTAGGACAGGCCTTTCGAACACTGAAGCTTTCTTT
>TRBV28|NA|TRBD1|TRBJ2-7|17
CASSSTLMTGGAYEQYF
TGTGCCAGCAGTTCCACGCTAATGACAGGGGGGGCCTACGAGCAGTACTTC
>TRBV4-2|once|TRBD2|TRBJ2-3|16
CASSQVGTSVTDTQYF
TGTGCCAGCAGCCAAGTAGGGACTAGCGTAACAGATACGCAGTATTTT
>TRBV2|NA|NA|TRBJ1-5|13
CASSEQERQPQHF
TGTGCCAGCAGTGAGCAGGAACGGCAGCCCCAGCATTTT
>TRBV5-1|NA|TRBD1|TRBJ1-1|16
CASSDRGQGVHTEAFF
TGCGCCAGCAGCGACCGAGGCCAGGGGGTTCACACTGAAGCTTTCTTT
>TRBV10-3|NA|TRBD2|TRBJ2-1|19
CAISESPGSGSFTYNEQFF
TGTGCCATCAGTGAGTCTCCGGGTAGCGGGAGCTTTACCTACAATGAGCAGTTCTTC
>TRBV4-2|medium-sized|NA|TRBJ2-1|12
CASSQDQFEQFF
TGTGCCAGCAGCCAAGATCAGTTTGAGCAGTTCTTC
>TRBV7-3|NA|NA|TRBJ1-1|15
CASSPAGLMNTEAFF
TGTGCCAGCAGCCCTGCGGGACTCATGAACACTGAAGCTTTCTTT
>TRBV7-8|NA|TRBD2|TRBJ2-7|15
CASSPEGGSSYEQYF
TGTGCCAGCAGCCCCGAAGGCGGGAGCTCCTACGAGCAGTACTTC
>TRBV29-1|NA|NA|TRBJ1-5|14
CSGGDGGSNQPQHF
TGCAGCGGTGGGGACGGAGGGAGCAATCAGCCCCAGCATTTT
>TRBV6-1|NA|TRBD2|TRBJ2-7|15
CASSGGGTTPYEQYF
TGTGCCAGCAGTGGGGGGGGGACTACACCCTACGAGCAGTACTTC
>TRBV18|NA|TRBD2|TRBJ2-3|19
CASSPDISGTSGREGTQYF
TGTGCCAGCTCACCCGACATTTCCGGGACTAGCGGGAGAGAAGGTACGCAGTATTTT
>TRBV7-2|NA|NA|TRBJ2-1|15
CASSLESYSYNEQFF
TGTGCCAGCAGCTTAGAAAGCTACTCCTACAATGAGCAGTTCTTC
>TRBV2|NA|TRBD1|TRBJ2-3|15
CASRPGQGVTDTQYF
TGTGCCAGCCGCCCAGGACAGGGGGTCACAGATACGCAGTATTTT
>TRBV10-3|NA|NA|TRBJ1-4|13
CAISAGTNEKLFF
TGTGCCATCAGTGCCGGGACAAATGAAAAACTGTTTTTT
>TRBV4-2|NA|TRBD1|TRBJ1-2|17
CASSQVLKVPDRDGYTF
TGTGCCAGCAGCCAAGTGCTAAAGGTTCCAGACAGGGATGGCTACACCTTC
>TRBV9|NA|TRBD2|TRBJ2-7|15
CASSKSGGLSYEQYF
TGTGCCAGCAGCAAGTCGGGAGGACTCTCCTACGAGCAGTACTTC
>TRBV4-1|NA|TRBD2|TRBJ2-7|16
CASSQDIAGSPYEQYF
TGCGCCAGCAGCCAAGATATAGCGGGGTCCCCCTACGAGCAGTACTTC
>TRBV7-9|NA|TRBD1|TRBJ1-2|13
CASSPQGSGGYTF
TGTGCCAGCAGCCCACAGGGGTCGGGGGGCTACACCTTC
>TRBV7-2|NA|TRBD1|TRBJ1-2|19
CASSLGLGQGIGRQYGYTF
TGTGCCAGCAGCTTAGGTCTTGGACAGGGGATTGGTCGCCAGTATGGCTACACCTTC
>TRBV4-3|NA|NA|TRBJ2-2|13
CASSLGFTGELFF
TGCGCCAGCAGCCTCGGTTTCACCGGGGAGCTGTTTTTT